The 30 T cell receptor beta chains presented below share a single source sample, sequenced in a study of blood T cell repertoires in COVID-19. Assay: immunoSEQ multiplex PCR; the TCRdb copy retains only in-frame clones and omits some. The sample has around 100,000 clones; approximately 86% are singletons. Specimen: peripheral blood. These receptor sequences come from a man at least 80 years old with acute or convalescent COVID-19.

The chain links TRBV6-6 to TRBJ1-1; 12 bases are shared with TRBD1. The CDR3 contains 15 residues. The germline gives CDR1 MNHNY, CDR2 SVGAGI (reference sequence). V gave up 3 bases and J gave up 4 bases; unmatched junction bases: 3. CDR3 in DNA: TGTGCCAGCAGTTATCCGGGACAGGGGGCCACTGAAGCTTTCTTT. This encodes CASSYPGQGATEAFF.

J is TRBJ2-3 and V is TRBV5-1; 12 bases match TRBD2. The ends lost 6 bases at V and 6 bases at J; junction bases unmatched: 8. CDR1 and CDR2 from the germline V gene are SGHRS and YFSETQ. CDR3 length equals 15 residues. The CDR3 DNA sequence: TGCGCCAGCACCCCTAGCGGGAGGGCCGCTGATACGCAGTATTTT. This sequence encodes CASTPSGRAADTQYF.

Written as DNA, the CDR3 is TGTGCCAGCAGGGGGGGGACTAATGAAAAACTGTTTTTT. Amino acid sequence: CASRGGTNEKLFF. V usage is TRBV6-5 and J usage is TRBJ1-4; D is possibly TRBD1 (5 bases). With 6 bases removed from V and 2 bases from J, the gap between germline ends came to 7 bases. This CDR3 spans 13 amino acids. Germline lookup yields CDR1 MNHEY and CDR2 SVGAGI.

The chain carries TRBV3-1 (or the pseudogene TRBV3-2) and TRBJ1-1; possibly TRBD1 for D (6 bases). V lost 4 bases to trimming and J lost 5 bases, with 14 bases between them. Germline V gene sequence: CDR1 LGHDT, CDR2 YNNKEL (reference sequence). CDR3 size: 14 residues. CDR3 residues: CASSPAGARTEAFF. For the CDR3, the DNA is TGTGCCAGCAGCCCGGCGGGGGCGAGAACTGAAGCTTTCTTT.

The rearrangement uses TRBV30 and TRBJ2-3, with D unresolved. Trimming stripped 0 bases from V and 4 bases from J, with 8 bases between. This CDR3 comprises 13 residues. Germline V gene data show CDR1 as GTSNPN and CDR2 as SVGIG (reference sequence). CDR3 DNA: TGTGCCTGGAGTGTTGGTCCAGCAGATACGCAGTATTTT. This sequence encodes CAWSVGPADTQYF.

The chain is built from TRBV7-9 and TRBJ2-7; TRBD2 matches at 13 bases. Losses at the gene ends were 6 bases for V and 5 bases for J; bases not matched to a gene: 7. This CDR3 is built from 15 residues. Germline CDR1 SEHNR, CDR2 FQNEAQ (reference sequence). CDR3: CASRLPGLAGDEQYF. The CDR3 DNA reads TGTGCCAGCAGGTTGCCCGGACTAGCGGGAGACGAGCAGTACTTC.

The J gene is TRBJ2-1, the V gene TRBV7-8; D unclear. CDR1 SGHVS and CDR2 FQNEAQ come from the germline V gene. The CDR3 loop spans 12 amino acids. The V end lost 5 bases, the J end lost 7 bases, and 9 bases lay between the germline ends. This CDR3 reads CASSQERNEQFF. The CDR3 DNA sequence: TGTGCCAGCAGCCAGGAGAGGAATGAGCAGTTCTTC.

The gene calls are TRBV6-5 and TRBJ2-2; perhaps TRBD2 as D (5 bases). Germline V gene lookup returns CDR1 MNHEY and CDR2 SVGAGI. Trimming shortened V by 11 bases and J by 2 bases, and 12 bases separated the two germline ends. This CDR3 region has 13 residues. As DNA, the CDR3 is TGTGCCGGAGGCCCCTTAAACACCGGGGAGCTGTTTTTT. Protein sequence: CAGGPLNTGELFF.

The chain has TRBV27 and TRBJ2-1; 8 bases are shared with TRBD2. V gave up 3 bases and J gave up 5 bases; unmatched junction bases: 6. Looked up from germline, CDR1 is MNHEY and CDR2 is SMNVEV (reference sequence). This CDR3 comprises 15 residues. This CDR3 reads CASSFLLAEHNEQFF. In DNA, the CDR3 is TGTGCCAGCAGTTTTTTACTAGCGGAACACAATGAGCAGTTCTTC.

In its sample, this clone was seen a few times. The rearrangement joins TRBV10-1 to TRBJ2-7, with D perhaps TRBD1 (5 bases). Trimming pared 4 bases from V and 2 bases from J, leaving 6 bases between. Germline-derived CDR1 and CDR2 are WNHNN and SYGVQD (reference sequence). CDR3 length: 12 residues. CDR3: CASSATAYEQYF. CDR3 nucleotides: TGCGCCAGCAGTGCGACAGCCTACGAGCAGTACTTC.

The V call is TRBV2, the J call TRBJ2-3; 7 nucleotides align to TRBD2. The CDR3 runs 14 residues. Germline loops: CDR1 SNHLY, CDR2 FYNNEI. V shed 11 bases, J shed 8 bases, and the junction held 16 bases outside the gene matches. CDR3 sequence: CAVQDGREFGTQYF. The CDR3 DNA sequence: TGTGCCGTCCAGGATGGGCGGGAGTTCGGTACGCAGTATTTT.

This chain uses TRBV14 with TRBJ1-3; tentatively, D is TRBD1 (5 bases). Germline V CDR1 and CDR2: SGHDN, FVKESK. V dropped 0 bases and J dropped 3 bases, with 9 bases sitting between them. This CDR3 has 15 residues. CDR3 residues: CASSQDQGNGNTIYF. CDR3 coding DNA: TGTGCCAGCAGCCAAGATCAGGGAAATGGAAACACCATATATTTT.

The chain recombines TRBV7-2 with TRBJ2-1, with TRBD2 matching 11 bases. With 5 bases clipped from V and 5 bases from J, the junction kept 11 bases outside the gene matches. This CDR3 comprises 17 residues. Germline values: CDR1 SGHTA, CDR2 FQGNSA. CDR3: CASSQIASGRKDNEQFF. DNA of the CDR3: TGTGCCAGCAGCCAGATCGCTAGCGGGAGGAAAGACAATGAGCAGTTCTTC.

The chain carries TRBV19 and TRBJ2-2; 10 positions agree with TRBD1. The junction had 9 bases not matched to a gene; V was cut back by 8 bases and J by 6 bases. There are 15 residues in the CDR3. The germline V gene has CDR1 LNHDA and CDR2 SQIVND (reference sequence). The CDR3 region has the DNA TGTGCCAGTTTTCCTCGGACAGGGGGGGCCGGGGAGCTGTTTTTT. Encoded protein: CASFPRTGGAGELFF. Drawing the rest from reference TRBV19 and TRBJ2-2, the complete variable domain is DGGITQSPKYLFRKEGQNVTLSCEQNLNHDAMYWYRQDPGQGLRLIYYSQIVNDFQKGDIAEGYSVSREKKESFPLTVTSAQKNPTAFYLCASFPRTGGAGELFFGEGSRLTVL.

This chain joins TRBV7-2 and TRBJ2-5; 12 bases match TRBD2. The CDR3 has 16 amino acids. Trimming cost V 1 base and J 5 bases; bases outside gene matches: 5. Germline V gene sequence: CDR1 SGHTA, CDR2 FQGNSA. CDR3 coding DNA: TGTGCCAGCAGCTTAGAACTAGCGGGGGGCGGGGAGACCCAGTACTTC. The encoded protein is CASSLELAGGGETQYF.

J is TRBJ2-5 and V is TRBV10-3, with 9 bases fitting TRBD1. J was trimmed by 5 bases and V by 1 base; bases with no gene match: 5. Germline lookup yields CDR1 ENHRY and CDR2 SYGVKD. The CDR3 sequence is 15 residues long. The CDR3 DNA reads TGTGCCATCAGTGAGTTGGGACAGGGCGGCGAGACCCAGTACTTC. Translated: CAISELGQGGETQYF.

The rearrangement uses TRBV28 and TRBJ2-7; 7 nucleotides align to TRBD2. The CDR3 has 15 residues. Trimming cost V 5 bases and J 2 bases; bases outside gene matches: 9. CDR1 and CDR2 from the germline V gene are MDHEN and SYDVKM. The CDR3 nucleotides read TGTGCCAGCAGTCCCGCGGGACTACTGACCTACGAGCAGTACTTC. Its translation is CASSPAGLLTYEQYF.

V and J are TRBV6-6 and TRBJ2-1, with TRBD2 matching over 8 bases. Germline CDR1 and CDR2: MNHNY and SVGAGI (reference sequence). This CDR3 has 13 residues. V gave up 5 bases and J gave up 4 bases; unmatched junction bases: 1. Here the CDR3 reads CASSAGGYNEQFF. CDR3 DNA: TGTGCCAGCAGTGCGGGAGGTTACAATGAGCAGTTCTTC.

The sample holds one count of this clone. The rearrangement joins TRBV28 to TRBJ2-1; no definite D call. The CDR3 loop spans 15 amino acids. CDR1 is MDHEN, CDR2 SYDVKM, per germline. V was shortened by 5 bases and J by 3 bases, with 14 bases between the two germline ends. DNA for the CDR3: TGTGCCAGCAGTCTGACTTCTCCGGGCTACAATGAGCAGTTCTTC. This encodes CASSLTSPGYNEQFF.

The rearrangement uses TRBV5-1 and TRBJ1-2; perhaps TRBD1 as D (5 bases). The germline V and J ends were trimmed by 2 bases and 2 bases, with 16 bases remaining between them. This CDR3 contains 16 residues. Germline V gene sequence: CDR1 SGHRS, CDR2 YFSETQ. CDR3 loop: CASSFLPRGGNYGYTF. CDR3 DNA: TGCGCCAGCAGCTTTCTCCCCCGGGGGGGGAACTATGGCTACACCTTC.

The J gene is TRBJ2-1, the V gene TRBV20-1; perhaps TRBD2 as D (6 bases). CDR1 is DFQATT and CDR2 is SNEGSKA in the germline V gene (reference sequence). Trimming removed 3 bases from V and 4 bases from J, with 10 bases in between. This CDR3 is built from 13 residues. CDR3 DNA: TGCAGTGCTAGTGCCCTAGCGTACAATGAGCAGTTCTTC. The encoded protein is CSASALAYNEQFF.

The CDR3 DNA reads TGTGCCTGGACTGGGACACGGTATAATTCACCCCTCCACTTT. Encoded protein: CAWTGTRYNSPLHF. The chain recombines TRBV30 with TRBJ1-6; a weak D match, TRBD1 (6 bases). CDR1 and CDR2 (germline): GTSNPN, SVGIG (reference sequence). This CDR3 has 14 amino acids. The ends were cut back, 4 bases at V and 4 bases at J, with 11 bases in the middle.

The chain has TRBV21-1 and TRBJ2-6; TRBD2 reflects the table's D call only, with no check against the DNA. TRBV21-1 is reported as a pseudogene. There are 16 residues in the CDR3. For the CDR3, the DNA is TGTGCCAGCAGCAAACGGCGGCGGCCTGGGGCCAACGTCCTGACTTTC. It is translated as CASSKRRRPGANVLTF.

The J gene is TRBJ2-5, the V gene TRBV24-1; D is perhaps TRBD1 (6 bases). The CDR3 consists of 13 residues. Germline CDR1 is KGHDR and CDR2 is SFDVKD. V lost 12 bases and J 1 base, leaving 14 bases between the germline ends. CDR3 in DNA: TGTGCCGCCCAGGGGAGCGTCCAAGAGACCCAGTACTTC. This gives the protein CAAQGSVQETQYF.

The CDR3 region has the DNA TGTGCCAGCAGCTCAAGGACTAGCGGGAGTTTGACAGATACGCAGTATTTT. Its translation is CASSSRTSGSLTDTQYF. This sequence joins TRBV11-3 and TRBJ2-3, with 13 bases aligning to TRBD2. V shed 4 bases, J shed 3 bases, and the junction held 7 bases outside the gene matches. This CDR3 is built from 17 residues. The germline gives CDR1 SGHNT, CDR2 YENEEA.

The gene calls are TRBV11-2 and TRBJ2-1; TRBD2 matches at 11 bases. Trimming removed 5 bases from V and 10 bases from J; junction bases left unmatched: 4. In germline, CDR1 is SGHAT, CDR2 FQNNGV. This CDR3 has 13 residues. As DNA, the CDR3 is TGTGCCAGCAGCCTTAGACTAGCGGGGGAGCAGTTCTTC. Amino acids: CASSLRLAGEQFF. Full variable domain (rest looked up from reference TRBV11-2 and TRBJ2-1): EAGVAQSPRYKIIEKRQSVAFWCNPISGHATLYWYQQILGQGPKLLIQFQNNGVVDDSQLPKDRFSAERLKGVDSTLKIQPAKLEDSAVYLCASSLRLAGEQFFGPGTRLTVL.

This clone turned up a few times. The chain employs TRBV5-6 and TRBJ2-7; TRBD1 matches 8 bases. J gave up 9 bases and V 0 bases, and 5 bases lay outside the gene matches. The CDR3 spans 13 residues. CDR1 is SGHDT, CDR2 YYEEEE, per germline. CDR3 region: CASSLGQGHLQYF. In DNA, the CDR3 is TGTGCCAGCAGCTTGGGACAGGGGCACTTGCAGTACTTC.

The chain uses TRBV5-6 and TRBJ2-7, with D possibly TRBD1 on 6 matching bases. Trimming removed 0 bases from V and 0 bases from J, with 13 bases in between. The germline gives CDR1 SGHDT, CDR2 YYEEEE. The CDR3 covers 16 residues. CDR3 region: CASSLGAGASSYEQYF. DNA for the CDR3: TGTGCCAGCAGCTTGGGGGCAGGGGCAAGCTCCTACGAGCAGTACTTC.

The chain joins TRBV7-2 to TRBJ1-5; D might be TRBD1 (5 bases). Germline V gene data show CDR1 as SGHTA and CDR2 as FQGNSA. This CDR3 has 15 amino acids. Trimming left V 1 base short and J 5 bases short, with 12 bases between. This CDR3 is CASSLDQGTDQPQHF. The CDR3 DNA sequence: TGTGCCAGCAGCTTAGATCAGGGAACTGATCAGCCCCAGCATTTT.

The chain recombines TRBV6-2 or TRBV6-3 with TRBJ2-7; 10 bases align to TRBD1. This CDR3 has 16 residues. Germline trimming cut 0 bases from V and 3 bases from J; bases unmatched to any gene: 5. Germline V lookup: CDR1 MNHEY, CDR2 SVGEGT. CDR3 residues: CASSYSIGTGDYEQYF. In nucleotides, the CDR3 is TGTGCCAGCAGTTACTCCATCGGGACAGGGGACTACGAGCAGTACTTC.